The next 4 T cell receptor beta chains were all read from a single sample in a study of shared clonotypes between healthy human individuals. Sequencing used immunoSEQ multiplex PCR; TCRdb keeps in-frame clones, though not all of them. The sample yields over a million clones, more than 75% seen once. The specimen was memory CD4+ T cells from PBMCs. Indicated subset: CD45RA-negative fraction. These TCRs come from a man between 18 and 29 years old in good health. Some clones in this sample may be carry-over from other donors' samples.

The genes are TRBV2 and TRBJ1-4, with 7 bases fitting TRBD1. This CDR3 has 13 amino acids. The junction had 8 bases not matched to a gene; V was cut back by 8 bases and J by 8 bases. Per the germline V gene, CDR1 is SNHLY and CDR2 is FYNNEI. The CDR3 here is CASVDRAGEKLFF. In DNA form, the CDR3 reads TGTGCCAGCGTAGACAGGGCTGGGGAAAAACTGTTTTTT.

On this clone itself: Distinct nucleotide sequences in the sample also encode this CDR3. This chain links TRBV5-1 with TRBJ2-5; D uncertain. CDR1 is SGHRS and CDR2 is YFSETQ in the germline V gene. The CDR3 totals 13 residues. V shed 0 bases and J shed 3 bases, with 6 bases lying between them. This chain's CDR3 is CASSLGQEETQYF. CDR3 nucleotide sequence: TGCGCCAGCAGCTTGGGTCAAGAAGAGACCCAGTACTTC.

This clone has only one observation. CDR3 sequence reads: CASSVLAPYEQYF. CDR3 DNA sequence: TGTGCCAGCAGTGTTCTGGCACCCTACGAGCAGTACTTC. The chain is built from TRBV2 and TRBJ2-7; the D is unclear. Germline CDR1 and CDR2: SNHLY and FYNNEI. The ends were cut back, 4 bases at V and 2 bases at J, with 9 bases in the middle. This CDR3 contains 13 residues.

V and J are TRBV5-1 and TRBJ1-5; the D gene is possibly TRBD1 (6 bases). CDR3 size: 17 residues. V was pared by 0 bases and J by 3 bases, with 16 bases between. Germline assignment: CDR1 SGHRS and CDR2 YFSETQ. CDR3 DNA: TGCGCCAGCAGCTTGGAATGGCAAGGGGACATCAATCAGCCCCAGCATTTT. Translation: CASSLEWQGDINQPQHF.